This TCR beta chain was sequenced during a study of metastatic and nonmetastatic thyroid tumors. Prior to thyroid surgery, none of the patients had received any treatment. Through MiXCR, TCRdb re-clonotyped the PCR reads. This sample has 9,500 to 13,000 clones, with 25% to 40% found just once. This CDR3 has 12 residues. Trimming at V came to 2 bases and at J to 11 bases, leaving 4 bases not matched to a gene. CDR1 is MDHEN and CDR2 is SYDVKM in the germline V gene. The clonotype was recovered from a female donor with papillary thyroid cancer or a benign thyroid nodule (not recorded which). Some clones in this sample may be carry-over from other donors' samples. J is TRBJ1-1 and V is TRBV28; 8 bases are a match to TRBD1. Input material: tumor tissue. This chain's CDR3 is CASSLRQGRAFF. The CDR3 coding sequence is TGTGCCAGCAGTTTAAGACAGGGGAGGGCTTTCTTT.